These 20 T cell receptor beta chains originate from one sample sequenced in a study of blood T cell repertoires in COVID-19. Assay used: immunoSEQ multiplex PCR; TCRdb lists only in-frame clones, some missing. The sample yields 140,000 to 150,000 clones, approximately 92% seen once. The sequencing sample was made of peripheral blood. The receptor source for this set is a man younger than 35 with COVID-19, enrolled during active disease.

This clone showed up just once. The V gene is TRBV7-2, the J gene TRBJ2-1, with a weak D call TRBD2 (6 bases). Germline V gives CDR1 SGHTA, CDR2 FQGNSA. V was shortened by 3 bases and J by 6 bases, with 15 bases between the two germline ends. The CDR3 covers 15 residues. The CDR3 reads CASSFTRDLGNEQFF. Here the CDR3 DNA reads TGTGCCAGCAGCTTTACGCGGGATTTGGGCAATGAGCAGTTCTTC.

This clone was recorded at least ten times. The V gene is TRBV6-2 or TRBV6-3, the J gene TRBJ2-7, with 12 bases identical to TRBD2. The trim removed 0 bases at V and 5 bases at J, leaving 5 bases unmatched. Germline V gene lookup returns CDR1 MNHEY and CDR2 SVGEGT. The CDR3 runs 16 residues. CDR3 in amino acids: CASSYSGLAGVNEQYF. The CDR3 DNA follows: TGTGCCAGCAGTTACTCGGGACTAGCGGGCGTGAACGAGCAGTACTTC.

The V gene is TRBV7-2, the J gene TRBJ2-5; 7 nucleotides align to TRBD1. The V and J ends lost 4 bases and 4 bases, in that order; junction bases with no gene match: 9. Germline lookup yields CDR1 SGHTA and CDR2 FQGNSA. This CDR3 comprises 15 residues. The CDR3 here is CASSWTGGLTETQYF. The CDR3 DNA is TGTGCCAGCAGCTGGACAGGAGGCCTAACAGAGACCCAGTACTTC.

The gene calls are TRBV15 and TRBJ2-1; the match to TRBD1 covers 7 bases. V lost 3 bases, J lost 3 bases, and 8 bases stayed unmatched. The CDR3 is 16 residues long. Per germline, CDR1 LNHNV and CDR2 YYDKDF (reference sequence). As DNA, the CDR3 is TGTGCCACCAGCAGCCCCGACAGGGAAATCTACAATGAGCAGTTCTTC. As protein: CATSSPDREIYNEQFF.

The chain joins TRBV6-5 to TRBJ2-7; 8 nucleotides line up with TRBD2. V dropped 2 bases and J dropped 3; count of bases not matched to a gene: 3. Germline values: CDR1 MNHEY, CDR2 SVGAGI. This CDR3 contains 14 residues. DNA for the CDR3: TGTGCCAGCAGTTACACGGCGGGAGGCTACGAGCAGTACTTC. Its protein product is CASSYTAGGYEQYF.

With regard to this clone: At one of its ends the junction is not consistent with the germline gene, which may arise from a read error. The chain employs TRBV5-6 and TRBJ1-4, with a tentative D call TRBD1 (6 bases). The CDR3 has 17 amino acids. Germline V gene data show CDR1 as SGHDT and CDR2 as YYEEEE. CDR3 region: CASSLARQVFIVEKLLF. DNA of the CDR3: TGTGCCAGCAGCTTGGCCCGACAGGTCTTCATCGTCGAAAAACTGCTTTTT.

A note on this clone: The junction shows a germline mismatch at one end, possibly a read error. The rearrangement links TRBV7-9 to TRBJ1-4; TRBD1 might be the D (5 bases). Germline values: CDR1 SEHNR, CDR2 FQNEAQ (reference sequence). CDR3 size: 14 residues. The CDR3 loop is CASSPDSFAEKLLF. The DNA for the CDR3 is TGTGCCAGCAGCCCCGACAGTTTTGCTGAAAAACTGCTTTTT.

The V gene is TRBV5-1, the J gene TRBJ2-7, with D perhaps matching TRBD2 (5 bases). Per germline, CDR1 SGHRS and CDR2 YFSETQ. Trimming shortened V by 0 bases and J by 6 bases, and 13 bases separated the two germline ends. The CDR3 contains 14 residues. The CDR3 here is CASSLVDSTSEQYF. The CDR3 nucleotides read TGCGCCAGCAGCTTGGTGGACTCCACTAGCGAGCAGTACTTC.

The rearrangement uses TRBV28 and TRBJ1-2, with TRBD1 identical over 8 bases. The ends lost 6 bases at V and 4 bases at J; junction bases unmatched: 4. CDR3 size: 13 residues. From germline, CDR1 is MDHEN and CDR2 SYDVKM. CDR3 coding DNA: TGTGCCAGCAGCCGGGACAGGAGCTATGGCTACACCTTC. This gives the protein CASSRDRSYGYTF.

The chain joins TRBV6-2 or TRBV6-3 to TRBJ2-4; TRBD2 agrees at 11 bases. V shed 2 bases, J shed 7 bases, and the junction held 7 bases outside the gene matches. CDR1 MNHEY and CDR2 SVGEGT come from the germline V gene. The CDR3 totals 16 residues. CDR3 coding DNA: TGTGCCAGCAGTTACCAACTAGCGGGAGCAATGAACATTCAGTACTTC. Translated: CASSYQLAGAMNIQYF.

The gene calls are TRBV9 and TRBJ2-7, with TRBD1 matching over 11 bases. CDR1 is SGDLS and CDR2 is YYNGEE in the germline V gene. This CDR3 spans 13 amino acids. J lost 7 bases, V lost 7 bases, and 7 bases had no gene match. CDR3 region: CASSKGTGGEQYF. CDR3 bases: TGTGCCAGCTCTAAAGGGACAGGGGGGGAGCAGTACTTC.

The CDR3 sequence is CASSLQGAYYGYTF. The CDR3 DNA sequence: TGTGCCAGCAGCTTGCAGGGGGCTTACTATGGCTACACCTTC. V gene TRBV11-2 combines with J gene TRBJ1-2; 8 nucleotides align to TRBD1. Germline V gene data show CDR1 as SGHAT and CDR2 as FQNNGV. With V trimmed by 3 bases and J by 3 bases, 3 bases remained unmatched. The CDR3 spans 14 residues. Looking up the rest from reference TRBV11-2 and TRBJ1-2 gives the full variable domain: EAGVAQSPRYKIIEKRQSVAFWCNPISGHATLYWYQQILGQGPKLLIQFQNNGVVDDSQLPKDRFSAERLKGVDSTLKIQPAKLEDSAVYLCASSLQGAYYGYTFGSGTRLTVV.

The chain is built from TRBV30 and TRBJ2-7; the match to TRBD1 covers 11 bases. Per the germline V gene, CDR1 is GTSNPN and CDR2 is SVGIG (reference sequence). This CDR3 spans 13 amino acids. Trimming cost V 5 bases and J 3 bases; bases outside gene matches: 3. CDR3 coding DNA: TGTGCCTGGCAGGGACAGGGGGGCTACGAGCAGTACTTC. It encodes CAWQGQGGYEQYF.

The rearrangement uses TRBV19 and TRBJ2-7; TRBD2 agrees at 7 bases. V trimming: 1 base; J trimming: 2 bases; junction bases outside the gene matches: 11. The CDR3 covers 17 residues. Germline V gives CDR1 LNHDA, CDR2 SQIVND (reference sequence). The CDR3 DNA follows: TGTGCCAGTAGTATAGGCCCCCCTGGCGGGAGTGCCTACGAGCAGTACTTC. Protein product: CASSIGPPGGSAYEQYF.

The chain links TRBV24-1 to TRBJ2-3; 7 bases are shared with TRBD1. The length of the CDR3 is 15 residues. Unmatched junction bases numbered 0, after V lost 0 bases and J lost 1 base. Germline assignment: CDR1 KGHDR and CDR2 SFDVKD. The DNA of the CDR3 is TGTGCCACCAGTGATTTGACAGGGGGCACAGATACGCAGTATTTT. It codes for CATSDLTGGTDTQYF.

The rearrangement joins TRBV9 to TRBJ2-1; weak D call: TRBD1 (7 bases). Germline-derived CDR1 and CDR2 are SGDLS and YYNGEE. V lost 3 bases and J lost 0, with 13 bases in between. CDR3 length: 16 residues. CDR3 in amino acids: CASSAGDSASYNEQFF. The CDR3 DNA is TGTGCCAGCAGCGCGGGGGACAGTGCCTCCTACAATGAGCAGTTCTTC.

V usage is TRBV27 and J usage is TRBJ1-3; 10 nucleotides line up with TRBD1. Germline CDR1 is MNHEY and CDR2 is SMNVEV (reference sequence). This CDR3 region has 16 residues. V dropped 6 bases and J dropped 2; count of bases not matched to a gene: 7. The DNA for the CDR3 is TGTGCCAGCAGACCCCCGGGGACAGGGGCTGGAAACACCATATATTTT. This codes for CASRPPGTGAGNTIYF.

This clone appeared a single time. The V and J genes are TRBV3-1 (or the pseudogene TRBV3-2) and TRBJ2-1, with a possible D match to TRBD2 (6 bases). The germline V gene encodes CDR1 LGHDT and CDR2 YNNKEL (reference sequence). This CDR3 has 15 residues. Between the trimmed V and J ends, which lost 4 bases and 3 bases, there was a span of 13 bases. The CDR3 is CASSLNPTSYNEQFF. CDR3 sequence (DNA): TGTGCCAGCAGCCTCAACCCGACTAGCTACAATGAGCAGTTCTTC.

V gene TRBV11-3 combines with J gene TRBJ2-7; 8 positions agree with TRBD1. V shed 3 bases, J shed 2 bases, and the junction held 9 bases outside the gene matches. Germline V CDR1 and CDR2: SGHNT, YENEEA. The CDR3 runs to 16 residues. The CDR3 spells CASSFADRGLPYEQYF. The CDR3 region has the DNA TGTGCCAGCAGCTTTGCTGACAGGGGCCTCCCCTACGAGCAGTACTTC.

This clone appeared a few times. The chain links TRBV7-9 to TRBJ2-1; the D gene is possibly TRBD2 (6 bases). The CDR3 is 14 amino acids. From germline, CDR1 is SEHNR and CDR2 FQNEAQ (reference sequence). Trimming took 7 bases from V and 1 from J, leaving 11 bases between them. CDR3 DNA sequence: TGTGCCAGCAACCCGGAGGGATCCTACAATGAGCAGTTCTTC. This translates into CASNPEGSYNEQFF.